This TCR beta chain was identified in a study of identical twins. This clonotype was observed at least ten times. CDR3 size: 16 residues. CDR1 MNHEY and CDR2 SMNVEV come from the germline V gene (reference sequence). The germline V and J ends were trimmed by 2 bases and 5 bases, with 19 bases remaining between them. Unique molecular identifiers were present on the cDNA, and a universal primer site came from template switching. MiXCR, applied by TCRdb to the 5' RACE reads, yields one record per CDR3 protein. Altogether approximately 630,000 distinct CDR3 sequences are present, around 7.5% being singletons, with the ten largest covering less than 2%. This sample was also put to use in a study of yellow fever vaccine responses in identical twins.

The clonotype was recovered from a young woman in good health. The gene calls are TRBV27 and TRBJ2-7; D is possibly TRBD2 (5 bases). The specimen sequenced was PBMCs. CDR3 in amino acids: CASSLNLAIRSHEQYF. DNA for the CDR3: TGTGCCAGCAGTTTAAATCTAGCTATCCGTTCCCACGAGCAGTACTTC.